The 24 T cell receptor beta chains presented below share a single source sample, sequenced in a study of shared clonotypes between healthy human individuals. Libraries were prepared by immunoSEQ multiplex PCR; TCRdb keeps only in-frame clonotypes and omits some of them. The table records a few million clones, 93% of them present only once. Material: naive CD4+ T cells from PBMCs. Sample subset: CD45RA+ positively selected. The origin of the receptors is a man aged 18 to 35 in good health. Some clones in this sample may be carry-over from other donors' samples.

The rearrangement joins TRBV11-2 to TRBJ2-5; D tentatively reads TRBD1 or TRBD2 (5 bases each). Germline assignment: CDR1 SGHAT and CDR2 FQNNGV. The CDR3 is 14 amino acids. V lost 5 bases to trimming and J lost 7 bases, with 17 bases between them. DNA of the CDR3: TGTGCCAGCAGCCCCGGCGAGTTCGGGACGACCCAGTACTTC. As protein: CASSPGEFGTTQYF.

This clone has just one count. In DNA form, the CDR3 reads TGTGCCAGCAGTGATACCGGGACAACCGAAGCTTTCTTT. Its protein is CASSDTGTTEAFF. The rearrangement uses TRBV6-1 and TRBJ1-1; tentative D call: TRBD1 (6 bases). The germline V gene encodes CDR1 MNHNS and CDR2 SASEGT. V dropped 3 bases and J dropped 8 bases, with 13 bases sitting between them. This CDR3 is built from 13 residues.

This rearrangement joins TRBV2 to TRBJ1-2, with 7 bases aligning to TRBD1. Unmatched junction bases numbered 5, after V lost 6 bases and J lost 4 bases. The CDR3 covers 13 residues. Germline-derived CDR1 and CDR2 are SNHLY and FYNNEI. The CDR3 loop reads CASRKRDSYGYTF. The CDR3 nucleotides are TGTGCCAGCAGAAAACGGGACAGCTATGGCTACACCTTC. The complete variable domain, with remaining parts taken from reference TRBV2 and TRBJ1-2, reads EPEVTQTPSHQVTQMGQEVILRCVPISNHLYFYWYRQILGQKVEFLVSFYNNEISEKSEIFDDQFSVERPDGSNFTLKIRSTKLEDSAMYFCASRKRDSYGYTFGSGTRLTVV.

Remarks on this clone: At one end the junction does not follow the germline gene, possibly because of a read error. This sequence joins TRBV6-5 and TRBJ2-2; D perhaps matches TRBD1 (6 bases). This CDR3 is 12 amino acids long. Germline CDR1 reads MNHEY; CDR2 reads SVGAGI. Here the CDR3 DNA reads TGTGCCAGCAGTCGACAGGTCGGGCAGCTGTTTTTT. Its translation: CASSRQVGQLFF.

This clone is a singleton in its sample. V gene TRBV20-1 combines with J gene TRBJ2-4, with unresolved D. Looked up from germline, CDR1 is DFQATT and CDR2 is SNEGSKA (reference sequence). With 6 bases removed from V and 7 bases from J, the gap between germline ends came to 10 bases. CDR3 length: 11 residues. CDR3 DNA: TGCAGTGCCCTCAGTGGGAACATTCAGTACTTC. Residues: CSALSGNIQYF.

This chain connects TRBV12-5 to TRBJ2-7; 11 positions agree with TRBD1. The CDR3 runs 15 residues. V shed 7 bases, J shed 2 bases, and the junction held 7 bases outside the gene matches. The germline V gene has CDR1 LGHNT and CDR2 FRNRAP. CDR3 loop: CASALPGQGAYEQYF. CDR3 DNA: TGTGCTAGTGCCCTCCCGGGACAGGGGGCCTACGAGCAGTACTTC. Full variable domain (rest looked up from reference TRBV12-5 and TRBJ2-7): DARVTQTPRHKVTEMGQEVTMRCQPILGHNTVFWYRQTMMQGLELLAYFRNRAPLDDSGMPKDRFSAEMPDATLATLKIQPSEPRDSAVYFCASALPGQGAYEQYFGPGTRLTVT.

CDR3 amino acids: CASSLAGRGETQYF. The DNA for the CDR3 is TGTGCCAGCAGCTTGGCCGGGAGGGGAGAGACCCAGTACTTC. The V call is TRBV5-6, the J call TRBJ2-5, with TRBD2 matching 8 bases. Looked up from germline, CDR1 is SGHDT and CDR2 is YYEEEE. The CDR3 runs to 14 residues. Losses at the gene ends were 0 bases for V and 4 bases for J; bases not matched to a gene: 2.

The CDR3 loop is CASSEALSQGNEKLFF. The DNA of the CDR3 is TGTGCCAGCAGTGAAGCGCTCTCACAGGGGAATGAAAAACTGTTTTTT. The chain employs TRBV6-1 and TRBJ1-4; 7 nucleotides align to TRBD1. After removal of 0 bases from V and 5 bases from J, the junction contained 6 bases not matched to a gene. The CDR3 covers 16 residues. Germline CDR1 MNHNS, CDR2 SASEGT.

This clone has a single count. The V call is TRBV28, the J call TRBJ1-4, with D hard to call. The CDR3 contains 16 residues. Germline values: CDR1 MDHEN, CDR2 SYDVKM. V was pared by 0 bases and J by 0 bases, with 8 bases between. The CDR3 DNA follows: TGTGCCAGCAGTTTATGGTGGGCACCAACTAATGAAAAACTGTTTTTT. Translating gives CASSLWWAPTNEKLFF.

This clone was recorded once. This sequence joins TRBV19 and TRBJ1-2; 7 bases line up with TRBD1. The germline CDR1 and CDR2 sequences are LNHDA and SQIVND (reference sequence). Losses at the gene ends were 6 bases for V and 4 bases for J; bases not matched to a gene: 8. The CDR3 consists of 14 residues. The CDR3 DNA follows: TGTGCCAGTAGAAACCGGGACAGCTCCTATGGCTACACCTTC. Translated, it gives CASRNRDSSYGYTF.

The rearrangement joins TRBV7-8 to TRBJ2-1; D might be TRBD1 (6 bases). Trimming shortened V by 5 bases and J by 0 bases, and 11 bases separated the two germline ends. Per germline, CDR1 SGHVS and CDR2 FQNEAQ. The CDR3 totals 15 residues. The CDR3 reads CASSQGLNSYNEQFF. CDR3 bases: TGTGCCAGCAGCCAGGGGCTTAACTCCTACAATGAGCAGTTCTTC.

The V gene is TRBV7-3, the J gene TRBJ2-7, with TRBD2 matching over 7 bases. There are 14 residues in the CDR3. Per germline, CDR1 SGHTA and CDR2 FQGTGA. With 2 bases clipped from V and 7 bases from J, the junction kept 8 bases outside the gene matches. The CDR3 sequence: CASSLDREAGEQYF. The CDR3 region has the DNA TGTGCCAGCAGCTTAGATCGGGAGGCGGGGGAGCAGTACTTC.

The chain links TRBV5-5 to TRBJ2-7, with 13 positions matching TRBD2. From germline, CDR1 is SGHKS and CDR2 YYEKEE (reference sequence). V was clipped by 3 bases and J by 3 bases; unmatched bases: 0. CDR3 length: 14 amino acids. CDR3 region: CASSWTSGSYEQYF. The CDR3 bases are TGTGCCAGCAGCTGGACTAGCGGGAGCTACGAGCAGTACTTC.

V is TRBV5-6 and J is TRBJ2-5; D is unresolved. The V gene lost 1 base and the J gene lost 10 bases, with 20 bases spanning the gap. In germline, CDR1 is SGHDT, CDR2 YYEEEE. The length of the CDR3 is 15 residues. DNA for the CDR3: TGTGCCAGCAGCTTGAGGGTGGGAAGACAAGAGGACCAGTACTTC. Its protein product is CASSLRVGRQEDQYF.

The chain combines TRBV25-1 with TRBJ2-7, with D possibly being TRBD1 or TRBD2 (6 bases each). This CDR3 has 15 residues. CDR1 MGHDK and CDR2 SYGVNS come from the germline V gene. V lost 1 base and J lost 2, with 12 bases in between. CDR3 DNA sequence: TGTGCCAGCAGTGAATGGAGGGGGATGGCCTACGAGCAGTACTTC. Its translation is CASSEWRGMAYEQYF.

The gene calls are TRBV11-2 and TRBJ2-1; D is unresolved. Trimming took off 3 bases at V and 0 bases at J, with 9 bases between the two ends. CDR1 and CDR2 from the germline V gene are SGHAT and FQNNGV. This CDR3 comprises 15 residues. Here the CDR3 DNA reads TGTGCCAGCAGCTTTCTGCTAGGCTCCTACAATGAGCAGTTCTTC. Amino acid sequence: CASSFLLGSYNEQFF.

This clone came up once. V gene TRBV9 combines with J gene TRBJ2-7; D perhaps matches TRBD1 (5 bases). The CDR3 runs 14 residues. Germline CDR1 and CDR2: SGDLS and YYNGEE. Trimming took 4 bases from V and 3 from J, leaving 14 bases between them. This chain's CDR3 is CASSPDRGFYEQYF. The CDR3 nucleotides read TGTGCCAGCAGCCCCGATAGGGGTTTCTACGAGCAGTACTTC.

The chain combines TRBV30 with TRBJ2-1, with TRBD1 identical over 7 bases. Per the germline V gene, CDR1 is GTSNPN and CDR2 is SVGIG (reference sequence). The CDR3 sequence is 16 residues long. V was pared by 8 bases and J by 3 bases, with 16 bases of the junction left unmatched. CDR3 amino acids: CARLTTGARGYNEQFF. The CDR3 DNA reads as TGTGCCCGGTTGACTACAGGGGCCCGGGGCTACAATGAGCAGTTCTTC.

For the CDR3, the DNA is TGTGCCAGCAGCGGACAGGGGCTAACCTACGAGCAGTACTTC. It specifies CASSGQGLTYEQYF. V is TRBV6-5 and J is TRBJ2-7; 9 nucleotides align to TRBD1. This CDR3 spans 14 amino acids. The germline gives CDR1 MNHEY, CDR2 SVGAGI. V dropped 6 bases and J dropped 2; count of bases not matched to a gene: 5.

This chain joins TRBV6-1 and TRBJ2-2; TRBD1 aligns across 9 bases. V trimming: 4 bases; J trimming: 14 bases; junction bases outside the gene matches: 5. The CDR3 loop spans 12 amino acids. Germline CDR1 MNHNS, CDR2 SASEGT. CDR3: CASSVDRGLLFF. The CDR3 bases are TGTGCCAGCAGTGTAGACAGGGGGTTACTGTTTTTT.

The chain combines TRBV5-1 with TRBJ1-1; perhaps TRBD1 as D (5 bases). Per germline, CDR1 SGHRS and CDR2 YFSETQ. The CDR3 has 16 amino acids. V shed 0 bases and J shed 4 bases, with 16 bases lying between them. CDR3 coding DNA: TGCGCCAGCAGCTTGGGGGGGTTCACCTCGGGCACTGAAGCTTTCTTT. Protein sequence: CASSLGGFTSGTEAFF.

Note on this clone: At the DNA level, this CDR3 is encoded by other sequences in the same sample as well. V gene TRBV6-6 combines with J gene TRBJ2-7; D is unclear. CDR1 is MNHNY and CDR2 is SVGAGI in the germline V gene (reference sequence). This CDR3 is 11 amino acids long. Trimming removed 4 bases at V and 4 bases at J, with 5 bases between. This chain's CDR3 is CASSSYYEQYF. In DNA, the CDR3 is TGTGCCAGCAGTTCATATTACGAGCAGTACTTC.

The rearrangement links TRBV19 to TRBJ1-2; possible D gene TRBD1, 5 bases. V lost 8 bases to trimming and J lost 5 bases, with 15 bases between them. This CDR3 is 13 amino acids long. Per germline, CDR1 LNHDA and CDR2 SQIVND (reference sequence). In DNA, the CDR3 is TGTGCCAGTGGCACCGGGACGGGATATGGCTACACCTTC. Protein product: CASGTGTGYGYTF.

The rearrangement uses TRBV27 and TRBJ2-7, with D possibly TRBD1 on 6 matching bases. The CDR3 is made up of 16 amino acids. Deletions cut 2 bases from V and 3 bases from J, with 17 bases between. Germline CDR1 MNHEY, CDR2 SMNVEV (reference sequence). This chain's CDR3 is CASSLVRGTKVYEQYF. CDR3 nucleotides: TGTGCCAGCAGTTTAGTTAGAGGGACAAAAGTCTACGAGCAGTACTTC.